The entry below gives a single T cell receptor (beta chain) sequence along with its context. The data were obtained in a study of CD8+ T cells in alopecia areata. In the study overall: Percentage of affected scalp area was the basis on which treated patients' severity was scored.

Sequencing used cDNA as its template, made by extracting RNA and reverse transcribing it. The protocol was immunoSEQ multiplex PCR, while the TCRdb copy is restricted to in-frame clones and leaves out a portion. The profile shows 170,000 or so clones, about 60% of them singletons. J was trimmed by 2 bases and V by 5 bases; bases with no gene match: 6. The CDR3 is made up of 15 amino acids. The germline V gene has CDR1 SNHLY and CDR2 FYNNEI. This sample's treatment: oral pan-JAK inhibitor, 5-10 mg twice daily. The sequence was collected from a human donor with alopecia areata. The rearrangement links TRBV2 to TRBJ1-2, with 9 nucleotides matching TRBD1. The source material was CD8+ T cells sorted from blood, sampled at week 24, from a patient treated with tofacitinib. Here the CDR3 reads CASSKRDRVNYGYTF. The DNA for the CDR3 is TGTGCCAGCAGTAAGAGGGACAGGGTGAACTATGGCTACACCTTC. The full variable domain, completed using reference TRBV2 and TRBJ1-2, is EPEVTQTPSHQVTQMGQEVILRCVPISNHLYFYWYRQILGQKVEFLVSFYNNEISEKSEIFDDQFSVERPDGSNFTLKIRSTKLEDSAMYFCASSKRDRVNYGYTFGSGTRLTVV.